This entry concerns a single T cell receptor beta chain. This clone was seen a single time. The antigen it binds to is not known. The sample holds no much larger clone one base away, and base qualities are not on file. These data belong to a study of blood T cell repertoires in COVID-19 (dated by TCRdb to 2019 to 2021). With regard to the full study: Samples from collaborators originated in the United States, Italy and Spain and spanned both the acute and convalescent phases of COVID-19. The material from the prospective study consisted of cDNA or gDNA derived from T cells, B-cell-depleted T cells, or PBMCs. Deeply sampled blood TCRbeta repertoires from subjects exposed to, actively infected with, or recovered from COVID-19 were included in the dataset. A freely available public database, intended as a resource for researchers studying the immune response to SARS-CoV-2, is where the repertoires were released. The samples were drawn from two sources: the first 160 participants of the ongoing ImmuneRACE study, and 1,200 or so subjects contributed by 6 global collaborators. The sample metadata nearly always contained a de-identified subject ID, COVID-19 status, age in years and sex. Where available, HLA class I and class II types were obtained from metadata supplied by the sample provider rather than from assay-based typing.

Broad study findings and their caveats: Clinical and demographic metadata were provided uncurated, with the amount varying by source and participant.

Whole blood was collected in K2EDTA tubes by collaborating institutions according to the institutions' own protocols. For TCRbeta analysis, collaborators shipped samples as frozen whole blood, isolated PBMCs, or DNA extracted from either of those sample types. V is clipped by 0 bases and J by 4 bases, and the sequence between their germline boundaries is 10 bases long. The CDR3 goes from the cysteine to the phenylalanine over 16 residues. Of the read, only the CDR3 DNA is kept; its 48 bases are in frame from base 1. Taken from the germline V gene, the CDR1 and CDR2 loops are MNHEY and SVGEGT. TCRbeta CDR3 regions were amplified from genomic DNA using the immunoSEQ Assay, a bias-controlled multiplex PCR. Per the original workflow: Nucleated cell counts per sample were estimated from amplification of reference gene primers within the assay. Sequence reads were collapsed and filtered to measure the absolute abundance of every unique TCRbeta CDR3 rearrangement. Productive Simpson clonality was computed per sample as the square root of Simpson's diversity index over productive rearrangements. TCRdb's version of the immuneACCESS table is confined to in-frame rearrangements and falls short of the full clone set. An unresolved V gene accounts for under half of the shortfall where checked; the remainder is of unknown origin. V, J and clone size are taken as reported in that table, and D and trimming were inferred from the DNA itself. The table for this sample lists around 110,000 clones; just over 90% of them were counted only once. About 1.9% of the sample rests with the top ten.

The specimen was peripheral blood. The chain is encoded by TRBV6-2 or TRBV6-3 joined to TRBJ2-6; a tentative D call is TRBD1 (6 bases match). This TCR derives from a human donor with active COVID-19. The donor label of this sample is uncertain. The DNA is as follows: TGTGCCAGCAGTTACTCGGCAGGGGAAGGGGCCAACGTCCTGACTTTC. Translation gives CASSYSAGEGANVLTF.